This T cell receptor beta chain was sequenced in a study of blood T cell repertoires in COVID-19. Across the study: COVID-19 samples collected from the United States, Italy and Spain covered acute and convalescent phases.

Per the original methods: Reference gene primer amplification gave estimated nucleated cell counts. The assay was immunoSEQ multiplex PCR, and TCRdb's table has in-frame clones only and misses some. Clonal size and the V and J genes are those of that table, whereas D and trimming came from the DNA. In the table there are approximately 170,000 clones, roughly 84% of which are singletons. The clonotype comes from a woman aged 80 or older with active or convalescent COVID-19. Sequencing was done on a sample of peripheral blood.

For the CDR3, the DNA is TGCGCCAGCAGAAGGGACTATAATGAAAAACTGTTTTTT. Translated: CASRRDYNEKLFF. The rearrangement links TRBV5-1 to TRBJ1-4, with D possibly TRBD1 on 5 matching bases. Per the germline V gene, CDR1 is SGHRS and CDR2 is YFSETQ. The V end lost 5 bases, the J end lost 4 bases, and 9 bases lay between the germline ends. The CDR3 runs to 13 residues. Full variable domain (outside the CDR3, taken from reference TRBV5-1 and TRBJ1-4): KAGVTQTPRYLIKTRGQQVTLSCSPISGHRSVSWYQQTPGQGLQFLFEYFSETQRNKGNFPGRFSGRQFSNSRSEMNVSTLELGDSALYLCASRRDYNEKLFFGSGTQLSVL.